The 30 T cell receptor beta chains given below trace back to one sample, sequenced in a study of T cells in pancreatic ductal adenocarcinoma. Method: immunoSEQ multiplex PCR; TCRdb's copy keeps in-frame clones and lacks some. The data contain about 100,000 clones, about 96% of them singletons. The selected patients with pancreatic ductal adenocarcinoma had surgery but no neoadjuvant therapy. The sequenced sample was PBMCs. Receptor source: a human donor with pancreatic ductal adenocarcinoma.

The chain employs TRBV7-9 and TRBJ2-5; weak D call: TRBD1 (5 bases). This CDR3 has 13 residues. Germline V CDR1 and CDR2: SEHNR, FQNEAQ (reference sequence). Between the trimmed V and J ends, which lost 8 bases and 2 bases, there was a span of 12 bases. Here the CDR3 DNA reads TGTGCCAGCGACTCTGGGGCACAAGAGACCCAGTACTTC. As protein: CASDSGAQETQYF. The variable domain in full, completed from reference TRBV7-9 and TRBJ2-5, reads DTGVSQNPRHKITKRGQNVTFRCDPISEHNRLYWYRQTLGQGPEFLTYFQNEAQLEKSRLLSDRFSAERPKGSFSTLEIQRTEQGDSAMYLCASDSGAQETQYFGPGTRLLVL.

The chain employs TRBV27 and TRBJ1-6; 8 bases fit TRBD1. Germline loops: CDR1 MNHEY, CDR2 SMNVEV (reference sequence). The CDR3 has 15 residues. V trimming: 5 bases; J trimming: 7 bases; junction bases outside the gene matches: 7. The CDR3 sequence is CASSTNQGANSPLHF. Written as DNA, the CDR3 is TGTGCCAGCAGTACGAACCAGGGGGCGAATTCACCCCTCCACTTT.

CDR3 sequence (DNA): TGTGCCTGGAGTGTAGGATGGGGCTCTAATGAAAAACTGTTTTTT. It codes for CAWSVGWGSNEKLFF. The rearrangement joins TRBV30 to TRBJ1-4; D is possibly TRBD1 (5 bases). Trimming cost V 0 bases and J 3 bases, with 11 bases left between them. Germline values: CDR1 GTSNPN, CDR2 SVGIG (reference sequence). This CDR3 has 15 amino acids.

This chain links TRBV7-6 with TRBJ2-5; a possible D gene is TRBD1 (6 bases). This CDR3 is 14 amino acids long. Trimming cost V 5 bases and J 1 base, with 11 bases left between them. CDR1 and CDR2 from the germline V gene are SGHVS and FNYEAQ. The DNA of the CDR3 is TGTGCCAGCAGCCCAAGGACAGTCCAAGAGACCCAGTACTTC. Residues: CASSPRTVQETQYF.

The CDR3 DNA reads TGTGCCATCACCCCCGACAGATCCTATGGCTACACCTTC. Its protein is CAITPDRSYGYTF. The chain carries TRBV10-3 and TRBJ1-2, with a possible D match to TRBD1 (5 bases). The germline CDR1 and CDR2 sequences are ENHRY and SYGVKD. V was shortened by 7 bases and J by 4 bases, with 13 bases between the two germline ends. The CDR3 consists of 13 residues.

V is TRBV30 and J is TRBJ1-2; maybe TRBD1 (5 bases). The CDR3 runs 12 residues. CDR1 GTSNPN and CDR2 SVGIG come from the germline V gene (reference sequence). V was clipped by 2 bases and J by 4 bases, with 8 bases between them. The CDR3 region is CAWSFDSYGYTF. The CDR3 bases are TGTGCCTGGAGTTTTGACAGCTATGGCTACACCTTC.

The chain employs TRBV30 and TRBJ2-7; TRBD2 is a possible D gene (7 bases). CDR3 length equals 14 residues. The V gene's germline CDR1 is GTSNPN and CDR2 SVGIG (reference sequence). Trimming removed 3 bases from V and 3 bases from J, with 15 bases in between. DNA for the CDR3: TGTGCCTGGAGCCGAGGGGGGGCTGTCTACGAGCAGTACTTC. Protein sequence: CAWSRGGAVYEQYF.

The J gene is TRBJ2-3, the V gene TRBV4-1; tentative D call: TRBD2 (5 bases). The CDR3 consists of 16 residues. The germline CDR1 and CDR2 sequences are MGHRA and YSYEKL. With 0 bases removed from V and 2 bases from J, the gap between germline ends came to 12 bases. The CDR3 sequence is CASSQDTWENTDTQYF. The CDR3 region has the DNA TGCGCCAGCAGCCAAGATACGTGGGAGAACACAGATACGCAGTATTTT.

This clone came up once. The J gene is TRBJ1-4, the V gene TRBV19; 7 bases line up with TRBD1. V gave up 8 bases and J gave up 0 bases; unmatched junction bases: 3. The CDR3 extends over 14 amino acids. CDR1 and CDR2 (germline): LNHDA, SQIVND (reference sequence). The CDR3 DNA reads as TGTGCCAGTCGCCAGGGGGCAACTAATGAAAAACTGTTTTTT. Amino acids: CASRQGATNEKLFF.

CDR3 DNA: TGTGCCAGCAGCTTGGTAAATCAGCCCCAGCATTTT. Protein product: CASSLVNQPQHF. The chain has TRBV5-6 and TRBJ1-5; D is uncertain. CDR1 and CDR2 (germline): SGHDT, YYEEEE. CDR3 size: 12 residues. V was clipped by 0 bases and J by 4 bases, with 2 bases between them. Variable domain in full (rest from reference TRBV5-6 and TRBJ1-5): DAGVTQSPTHLIKTRGQQVTLRCSPKSGHDTVSWYQQALGQGPQFIFQYYEEEERQRGNFPDRFSGHQFPNYSSELNVNALLLGDSALYLCASSLVNQPQHFGDGTRLSIL.

This rearrangement joins TRBV18 to TRBJ2-1, with 7 bases aligning to TRBD2. V trimming: 6 bases; J trimming: 9 bases; junction bases outside the gene matches: 14. The CDR3 is made up of 15 amino acids. Germline loops: CDR1 KGHSH, CDR2 LQKENI. As DNA, the CDR3 is TGTGCCAGCTCTCCCCGGACTGCGGGAGTACCTGAGCAGTTCTTC. Its translation is CASSPRTAGVPEQFF.

V and J are TRBV5-1 and TRBJ2-1; TRBD2 agrees at 10 bases. Germline V gives CDR1 SGHRS, CDR2 YFSETQ. This CDR3 has 15 residues. V shed 5 bases, J shed 1 base, and the junction held 3 bases outside the gene matches. In nucleotides, the CDR3 is TGCGCCAGCAGGCGGACTAGCGGTTCCTACAATGAGCAGTTCTTC. It specifies CASRRTSGSYNEQFF.

The V gene is TRBV5-6, the J gene TRBJ1-1; 8 bases align to TRBD1. CDR3 length equals 15 residues. Unmatched junction bases numbered 11, after V lost 3 bases and J lost 7 bases. Germline V gene lookup returns CDR1 SGHDT and CDR2 YYEEEE. This CDR3 reads CASSYNGQGNGEAFF. The CDR3 nucleotides read TGTGCCAGCAGCTATAATGGACAGGGTAACGGTGAAGCTTTCTTT.

V usage is TRBV18 and J usage is TRBJ2-1, with TRBD1 as a possible D gene (5 bases). This CDR3 spans 14 amino acids. Deletions cut 6 bases from V and 5 bases from J, with 14 bases between. Germline V gene data show CDR1 as KGHSH and CDR2 as LQKENI. The DNA of the CDR3 is TGTGCCAGCTCCCTGCAGGGTCTCGACAATGAGCAGTTCTTC. The encoded protein is CASSLQGLDNEQFF.

In this sample, this clone turned up once. This rearrangement joins TRBV29-1 to TRBJ2-7, with TRBD1 identical over 8 bases. This CDR3 is built from 14 residues. The germline gives CDR1 SQVTM, CDR2 ANQGSEA. V was pared by 0 bases and J by 2 bases, with 3 bases of the junction left unmatched. The CDR3 is CSVEETGAAYEQYF. The CDR3, as DNA: TGCAGCGTTGAAGAGACAGGGGCGGCCTACGAGCAGTACTTC.

The rearrangement joins TRBV5-4 to TRBJ2-7; a possible D gene is TRBD1 (5 bases). CDR1 is SGHNT, CDR2 YYREEE, per germline (reference sequence). With 4 bases removed from V and 6 bases from J, the gap between germline ends came to 14 bases. The length of the CDR3 is 13 residues. As DNA, the CDR3 is TGTGCCAGCAGCGCCCAGGGTCTGGGCGAGCAGTACTTC. This sequence encodes CASSAQGLGEQYF.

The chain carries TRBV6-1 and TRBJ2-3, with unresolved D. The CDR3 is made up of 15 amino acids. V lost 2 bases and J 0 bases, leaving 9 bases between the germline ends. Looked up from germline, CDR1 is MNHNS and CDR2 is SASEGT. CDR3 coding DNA: TGTGCCAGCAGTGAATCGGCAGGTAGCACAGATACGCAGTATTTT. Encoded protein: CASSESAGSTDTQYF.

The chain combines TRBV6-5 with TRBJ1-5; D remains unclear. CDR1 and CDR2 (germline): MNHEY, SVGAGI. The CDR3 runs to 12 residues. With 6 bases removed from V and 9 bases from J, the gap between germline ends came to 12 bases. The CDR3 loop is CASSLPPRPQHF. In nucleotides, the CDR3 is TGTGCCAGCAGCCTACCCCCTCGGCCCCAGCATTTT.

The V and J genes are TRBV6-1 and TRBJ2-3; D possibly corresponds to TRBD1 (8 bases). CDR3 size: 13 residues. Germline CDR1 reads MNHNS; CDR2 reads SASEGT. V gave up 4 bases and J gave up 14 bases, with 19 bases separating them. The CDR3 nucleotides read TGTGCCAGCAGTGCGACACAGGGGGGAGGGTTGTATTTT. As protein: CASSATQGGGLYF.

This CDR3 reads CASSLVPVASGSTDTQYF. The CDR3 DNA reads TGTGCCAGCAGCTTAGTGCCCGTGGCTAGCGGGAGCACAGATACGCAGTATTTT. The chain combines TRBV7-2 with TRBJ2-3; 8 bases match TRBD2. CDR3 length: 18 residues. CDR1 is SGHTA and CDR2 is FQGNSA in the germline V gene. Trimming cost V 1 base and J 0 bases; bases outside gene matches: 9.

This clone was seen only once. V and J are TRBV11-3 and TRBJ2-1; 8 nucleotides agree with TRBD1. The CDR3 loop spans 12 amino acids. Germline V gene lookup returns CDR1 SGHNT and CDR2 YENEEA. V was clipped by 5 bases and J by 9 bases; unmatched bases: 3. The DNA of the CDR3 is TGTGCCAGCAGCCAGGGGGCAGGTGAGCAGTTCTTC. Its translation: CASSQGAGEQFF.

The chain links TRBV7-9 to TRBJ2-3; 7 nucleotides agree with TRBD1. The germline gives CDR1 SEHNR, CDR2 FQNEAQ (reference sequence). Losses at the gene ends were 4 bases for V and 5 bases for J; bases not matched to a gene: 6. This CDR3 spans 14 amino acids. CDR3 nucleotides: TGTGCCAGCAGCTCAACAGGGGCCGAAGATACGCAGTATTTT. Translated: CASSSTGAEDTQYF. The full variable domain, with the rest looked up from reference TRBV7-9 and TRBJ2-3, is DTGVSQNPRHKITKRGQNVTFRCDPISEHNRLYWYRQTLGQGPEFLTYFQNEAQLEKSRLLSDRFSAERPKGSFSTLEIQRTEQGDSAMYLCASSSTGAEDTQYFGPGTRLTVL.

The chain employs TRBV5-6 and TRBJ2-1; tentative D call: TRBD1 (6 bases). In germline, CDR1 is SGHDT, CDR2 YYEEEE. Trimming cost V 4 bases and J 5 bases, with 13 bases left between them. The CDR3 is made up of 14 amino acids. CDR3 amino acids: CASSSPDRNNEQFF. For the CDR3, the DNA is TGTGCCAGCAGCAGCCCGGACAGAAACAATGAGCAGTTCTTC.

The chain uses TRBV2 and TRBJ1-5, with 9 nucleotides matching TRBD1. V gave up 8 bases and J gave up 7 bases; unmatched junction bases: 12. From germline, CDR1 is SNHLY and CDR2 FYNNEI. The CDR3 is made up of 15 amino acids. The CDR3 sequence: CASLGDRVGMQPQHF. CDR3 sequence (DNA): TGTGCCAGCTTAGGGGACAGGGTCGGAATGCAGCCCCAGCATTTT.

The rearrangement joins TRBV14 to TRBJ2-5; 8 bases are a match to TRBD2. Germline V gene lookup returns CDR1 SGHDN and CDR2 FVKESK. The V segment lost 4 bases and the J segment 1 base; nucleotides outside the gene matches: 8. CDR3 length: 16 residues. The chain's CDR3 is CASSPLGSGTQETQYF. CDR3 DNA sequence: TGTGCCAGCAGCCCCTTAGGTAGCGGGACCCAAGAGACCCAGTACTTC.

The chain carries TRBV5-1 and TRBJ2-5; the D gene is possibly TRBD2 (6 bases). Looked up from germline, CDR1 is SGHRS and CDR2 is YFSETQ. V was pared by 1 base and J by 4 bases, with 11 bases between. The CDR3 totals 14 residues. CDR3 sequence reads: CASSLIQGGETQYF. The CDR3 coding sequence is TGCGCCAGCAGCTTGATCCAGGGAGGAGAGACCCAGTACTTC.

The chain is built from TRBV6-6 and TRBJ2-3, with 8 positions matching TRBD1. The CDR3 sequence is 16 residues long. V dropped 7 bases and J dropped 0; count of bases not matched to a gene: 9. Germline V gene sequence: CDR1 MNHNY, CDR2 SVGAGI (reference sequence). CDR3 nucleotide sequence: TGTGCCAGCAAAGCCCGGAGGACAGGGAGCACAGATACGCAGTATTTT. Amino acids: CASKARRTGSTDTQYF.

J is TRBJ2-7 and V is TRBV4-1; 7 bases align to TRBD2. V trimming: 2 bases; J trimming: 2 bases; junction bases outside the gene matches: 3. The CDR3 has 14 amino acids. Germline assignment: CDR1 MGHRA and CDR2 YSYEKL. CDR3 coding DNA: TGCGCCAGCAGCCAATTCGGACTAGCCTACGAGCAGTACTTC. Residues: CASSQFGLAYEQYF.

This sequence joins TRBV11-1 and TRBJ2-7; possible D gene TRBD2, 6 bases. The V end lost 5 bases, the J end lost 4 bases, and 21 bases lay between the germline ends. CDR3 size: 16 residues. Germline V gene data show CDR1 as SGHAT and CDR2 as FQDESV (reference sequence). CDR3 loop: CASSLDGAGRWYEQYF. The CDR3 DNA is TGTGCCAGCAGCCTGGATGGGGCAGGGAGGTGGTACGAGCAGTACTTC. The whole variable domain, remainder taken from reference TRBV11-1 and TRBJ2-7, is EAEVAQSPRYKITEKSQAVAFWCDPISGHATLYWYRQILGQGPELLVQFQDESVVDDSQLPKDRFSAERLKGVDSTLKIQPAELGDSAMYLCASSLDGAGRWYEQYFGPGTRLTVT.

The chain combines TRBV13 with TRBJ2-3, with TRBD2 matching 7 bases. Germline trimming cut 1 base from V and 1 base from J; bases unmatched to any gene: 8. Per the germline V gene, CDR1 is PRHDT and CDR2 is FYEKMQ (reference sequence). The CDR3 length is 17 residues. DNA of the CDR3: TGTGCCAGCAGCTTAGCGGGAGGTTCCTATGGCACAGATACGCAGTATTTT. It yields the protein CASSLAGGSYGTDTQYF. The full variable domain, its missing parts supplied by reference TRBV13 and TRBJ2-3, is AAGVIQSPRHLIKEKRETATLKCYPIPRHDTVYWYQQGPGQDPQFLISFYEKMQSDKGSIPDRFSAQQFSDYHSELNMSSLELGDSALYFCASSLAGGSYGTDTQYFGPGTRLTVL.